This T cell receptor (beta chain) was captured by sequencing in a study of T cells in Graves' hyperthyroidism and ophthalmopathy (dated by TCRdb to 2018 to 2020). Study-level background: Peripheral blood samples were taken at the time of initial diagnosis, prior to any treatment. TCR V-J signatures able to tell the groups apart were searched for in a discovery cohort of 100 patients, of whom 43 had Graves' ophthalmopathy and roughly 58 had stable Graves' hyperthyroidism. An independent validation cohort of under 20 hyperthyroidism patients and 15 or so patients who later progressed to ophthalmopathy tested prospective prediction of ophthalmopathy. The approximately 95 discovery patients were divided at random into training and test sets in a 7:3 ratio. In roughly six Graves' hyperthyroidism patients, the study also compared T-cell repertoires from thyroid tissue with T-cell repertoires from blood. After blood sampling, hyperthyroidism patients were treated with methimazole at a starting dose of 30 mg daily, and ophthalmopathy patients were treated with high-dose intravenous methylprednisolone. According to the paper, TCR Vbeta CDR3 sequencing was carried out on 135 peripheral blood samples, which came from 40 to 45 ophthalmopathy, under 80 hyperthyroidism and roughly 17 progressor patients. What the authors observed across the whole study: Most expanded thyroid clonotypes (frequency above 0.001) were also detected in blood, a finding suggesting that blood repertoires may reflect thyroid immune responses. No statistical method was used to set the sample size in advance, and investigators knew the group allocation. A 13 V-J signature model separated ophthalmopathy from stable hyperthyroidism, with 87.88% sensitivity and roughly 82% specificity in cross-validation and 80%/75% in testing. In validation, progression to ophthalmopathy was predicted by the model with around 71% sensitivity and 72% to 85% specificity, a median of around 5.9 months before onset.

Graves' hyperthyroidism was defined as stable when no progression to ophthalmopathy occurred over 18 months of follow-up. Hyperthyroidism patients were aged 18 to 65 years and newly diagnosed, with disease duration of less than 2 months. Patients with uncontrolled infections, other autoimmune diseases, pregnancy or lactation were excluded. Clinical symptoms, serum thyroxine and TRAb, thyroid ultrasound, and orbital computed tomography formed the basis for the diagnoses. Ficoll-Paque density gradient centrifugation was used to isolate PBMCs from about 10 ml of fresh peripheral blood. Total RNA was extracted using Trizol reagent, and RNA quality was assessed on an Agilent 2100 Bioanalyzer. V is cut by 2 bases and J by 4 bases, and the space between the germline ends is 5 bases. Its CDR3 holds 12 amino acids, cysteine through phenylalanine. CDR3 DNA is the only sequence kept; it has 36 bases, read in frame from the first base. According to the germline V gene, CDR1 reads SNHLY and CDR2 reads FYNNEI.

TCR beta CDR3 regions were amplified from RNA transcripts. A first-round RT-PCR of the TCR CDR3 used the HTBI primer set with the Qiagen OneStep RT-PCR kit. The libraries were constructed in a second round of multiplex PCR and then size-selected and purified. Sequencing of the libraries was done on an Illumina HiSeq2000 using paired-end 100 bp reads. The paper's processing steps were these. SOAPnuke was used to process the raw data, with reads discarded if the reads contained adapters or uncalled bases, had a mean Phred below 15, or lacked an exact constant-primer or identifier match. COPE v1.2.5 was used to merge high-quality paired reads, and clonotypes were defined as unique nucleotide sequences. Clonotypes were aligned to IMGT TRBV, TRBD and TRBJ reference segments using MiTCR v1.1. The analysis included only V-J combinations with a frequency above 0.0001, which together covered approximately 99% of the repertoires. The TCS score was defined as the ratio of F50 (clonal expansion) to E x V (chaos), calculated using BLOSUM62-based TCRdist between CDR3 peptides within each V-J. Welch's t-statistics and random forest reduced roughly 500 V-J features to some 14, which were used in a naive Bayes classifier (R e1071). Thyroid-blood repertoire similarity was quantified with the Morisita-Horn index. TCRdb applied fastp at Q25 and MiXCR to the public reads, then kept only in-frame beta chains. Rows matching on CDR3 protein sequence are summarized as one entry with the most common DNA and genes. TCRdb, not the authors, supplied the V and J calls. In this sample the table shows around 760,000 distinct CDR3 sequences, approximately 36% of which occur a single time. Jointly, the top ten make up roughly 30% of the sample.

At least ten counts were recorded for this clonotype. Its antigen is not yet known. No much larger clonotype is one base removed from it; base qualities were not supplied. Sequencing used blood. The TCR sequence derives from a woman aged 40 to 50 with Graves' hyperthyroidism. Recombination linked TRBV2 to TRBJ1-2; the D gene cannot be named for sure. The CDR3 region: CASSERSYGYTF. Here is the DNA: TGTGCCAGCAGTGAAAGGAGCTATGGCTACACCTTC.